The sequence of this T cell receptor (beta chain) was determined in a study of CDR3 diversity in severe acne. MiXCR was run by TCRdb on the PCR reads, yielding one entry per CDR3 protein. The top ten hold around 10% of the sample, which has around 85,000 distinct CDR3 sequences, about 49% seen once. This CDR3 has 16 residues. V shed 5 bases, J shed 2 bases, and the junction held 4 bases outside the gene matches. From germline, CDR1 is SGHVT and CDR2 SQSDAQ. The TCR was taken from a male donor with severe acne vulgaris. This chain joins TRBV7-4 and TRBJ2-5; 14 nucleotides align to TRBD2. The sequenced material came from blood. CDR3 in amino acids: CASSDRLAGGQETQYF. The CDR3 coding sequence is TGTGCCAGCAGCGACCGACTAGCGGGAGGGCAAGAGACCCAGTACTTC.